Each of the 24 T cell receptor beta chains below was sequenced from the same sample in a study of blood T cells in healthy people across ages. A second PCR, run for roughly 7 to 11 cycles, used a sample-barcoded 5' primer plus a J-beta primer mix. TCRdb called the 5' RACE reads again in MiXCR, with one record for every CDR3 protein. The sample gives 790,000 or so distinct CDR3 sequences, around half of which show up once; around 18% is in the top ten. Sequenced sample: blood. These receptors were obtained from a man older than 75 in good health.

The J gene is TRBJ2-7, the V gene TRBV9, with 7 bases lining up with TRBD2. Per the germline V gene, CDR1 is SGDLS and CDR2 is YYNGEE. V was clipped by 4 bases and J by 5 bases; unmatched bases: 12. The CDR3 runs to 15 residues. The CDR3 DNA reads as TGTGCCAGCAGCCCCGGGGGAGGGCCTAACAACGAGCAGTACTTC. This gives the protein CASSPGGGPNNEQYF.

This clonotype has ten or more counts. The rearrangement links TRBV10-3 to TRBJ2-7; the match to TRBD2 covers 7 bases. Looked up from germline, CDR1 is ENHRY and CDR2 is SYGVKD. This CDR3 is built from 14 residues. Trimming removed 2 bases from V and 2 bases from J; junction bases left unmatched: 3. The CDR3 is CAISEGLVAYEQYF. CDR3 nucleotides: TGTGCCATCAGTGAGGGACTAGTCGCCTACGAGCAGTACTTC.

This clonotype was detected ten times or more. The rearrangement links TRBV28 to TRBJ2-5, with D maybe TRBD1 (6 bases). Germline V gene data show CDR1 as MDHEN and CDR2 as SYDVKM. This CDR3 is built from 14 residues. Trimming took off 2 bases at V and 4 bases at J, with 11 bases between the two ends. CDR3 protein: CASSLQGMGETQYF. The DNA of the CDR3 is TGTGCCAGCAGTTTACAGGGGATGGGAGAGACCCAGTACTTC.

J is TRBJ2-6 and V is TRBV20-1, with a weak D call TRBD2 (6 bases). From germline, CDR1 is DFQATT and CDR2 SNEGSKA (reference sequence). Trimming stripped 7 bases from V and 1 base from J, with 14 bases between. This CDR3 contains 15 residues. For the CDR3, the DNA is TGCAGTGTCATGAGGGGAGGATCTGGGGCCAACGTCCTGACTTTC. This codes for CSVMRGGSGANVLTF.

This chain uses TRBV20-1 with TRBJ2-3; no firm D call. Germline CDR1 is DFQATT and CDR2 is SNEGSKA (reference sequence). Trimming took 2 bases from V and 0 from J, leaving 12 bases between them. The CDR3 extends over 15 amino acids. CDR3 residues: CSARKGGVSTDTQYF. CDR3 coding DNA: TGCAGTGCTAGAAAAGGTGGCGTTAGCACAGATACGCAGTATTTT.

This clonotype came up once. This chain links TRBV7-9 with TRBJ2-4, with D perhaps given as TRBD1 or TRBD2 (5 bases each). V gave up 8 bases and J gave up 4 bases, with 9 bases separating them. Germline V gene data show CDR1 as SEHNR and CDR2 as FQNEAQ (reference sequence). CDR3 size: 12 residues. CDR3 nucleotide sequence: TGTGCCAGCCGGGGCAGGAAAAACATTCAGTACTTC. It yields the protein CASRGRKNIQYF.

V usage is TRBV10-3 and J usage is TRBJ2-5; D is undetermined. Trimming left V 3 bases short and J 1 base short, with 6 bases between. The CDR3 loop spans 13 amino acids. Germline V gives CDR1 ENHRY, CDR2 SYGVKD. CDR3 sequence reads: CAISESSQETQYF. The DNA of the CDR3 is TGTGCCATCAGTGAATCCAGCCAAGAGACCCAGTACTTC.

As concerns this clonotype: One end of the junction is discordant with germline, which a read error may explain. The CDR3 DNA sequence: TGTGCCAGCAATGAACCGACTAGCGGGTTCGAGACCCAGTACTTC. It is translated as CASNEPTSGFETQYF. V is TRBV25-1 and J is TRBJ2-5, with 10 positions matching TRBD2. Germline loops: CDR1 MGHDK, CDR2 SYGVNS. CDR3 length equals 15 residues.

The genes are TRBV7-9 and TRBJ1-6; tentatively, D is TRBD1 (5 bases). CDR3 length: 15 residues. V was pared by 2 bases and J by 5 bases, with 10 bases between. Germline values: CDR1 SEHNR, CDR2 FQNEAQ (reference sequence). The CDR3 DNA is TGTGCCAGCAGCTTAAGGGAAGGGGATAATTCACCCCTCCACTTT. This sequence encodes CASSLREGDNSPLHF.

The chain links TRBV4-2 to TRBJ2-1; 8 bases agree with TRBD2. The V segment lost 3 bases and the J segment 2 bases; nucleotides outside the gene matches: 6. CDR1 and CDR2 (germline): LGHNA, YNFKEQ. CDR3 length: 16 residues. The chain's CDR3 is CASSQDGRAAYNEQFF. CDR3 sequence (DNA): TGTGCCAGCAGCCAGGACGGGAGGGCCGCCTACAATGAGCAGTTCTTC.

The sample holds many counts of this clonotype. This rearrangement joins TRBV29-1 to TRBJ2-1; TRBD2 agrees at 9 bases. This CDR3 comprises 14 residues. CDR1 is SQVTM, CDR2 ANQGSEA, per germline. Unmatched junction bases numbered 6, after V lost 4 bases and J lost 5 bases. The CDR3 nucleotides are TGCAGCGTTGCGGCTAGCGGGACTAACAATGAGCAGTTCTTC. Translation: CSVAASGTNNEQFF.

This clonotype was found once. The chain has TRBV5-1 and TRBJ1-2; no clear D gene. Germline V CDR1 and CDR2: SGHRS, YFSETQ. V lost 2 bases, J lost 8 bases, and 7 bases lay in between. CDR3 length: 11 residues. Here the CDR3 DNA reads TGCGCCAGCAGCTTCGAGGGAGGCTACACCTTC. Protein: CASSFEGGYTF.

The rearrangement joins TRBV4-2 to TRBJ2-1; 9 bases are a match to TRBD2. CDR1 is LGHNA, CDR2 YNFKEQ, per germline. The CDR3 runs to 18 residues. J gave up 0 bases and V 0 bases, and 6 bases lay outside the gene matches. The CDR3 is CASSQDLAGDSSYNEQFF. The CDR3 DNA reads as TGTGCCAGCAGCCAAGATTTAGCGGGAGATAGCTCCTACAATGAGCAGTTCTTC.

This clonotype was counted between two and nine times. The chain recombines TRBV7-3 with TRBJ2-7; tentatively, D is TRBD1 (6 bases). V lost 2 bases to trimming and J lost 4 bases, with 21 bases between them. The germline gives CDR1 SGHTA, CDR2 FQGTGA. CDR3 length equals 17 residues. The CDR3 DNA follows: TGTGCCAGCAGCTTAGGCCCCAGGGGCACCACCGGGTACGAGCAGTACTTC. It yields the protein CASSLGPRGTTGYEQYF.

V and J are TRBV4-3 and TRBJ2-5; D is unresolved. The assigned J gene may be wrong: the sequence end matches TRBJ2-1 better. The germline CDR1 and CDR2 sequences are LGHNA and YSLEER. There are 15 residues in the CDR3. In DNA, the CDR3 is TGCGCCAGCAGCCAAGACTGGGCGTACCAAGAGACCCAGTTCTTC. Its translation: CASSQDWAYQETQFF.

This sequence joins TRBV24-1 and TRBJ2-5, with D possibly matching TRBD1 (5 bases). V shed 4 bases and J shed 2 bases, with 13 bases lying between them. This CDR3 is 15 amino acids long. Germline CDR1 reads KGHDR; CDR2 reads SFDVKD. This chain's CDR3 is CATSDDRVLQETQYF. CDR3 nucleotides: TGTGCCACCAGTGACGACAGAGTGTTGCAAGAGACCCAGTACTTC.

CDR3 sequence: CASSGTTSGANVLTF. The CDR3 nucleotides are TGTGCCAGCAGTGGGACCACATCTGGGGCCAACGTCCTGACTTTC. This sequence joins TRBV6-2 or TRBV6-3 and TRBJ2-6; D is perhaps TRBD1 or TRBD2 (5 bases each). Between the trimmed V and J ends, which lost 5 bases and 1 base, there was a span of 9 bases. CDR1 is MNHEY and CDR2 is SVGEGT in the germline V gene. The CDR3 has 15 amino acids.

Regarding this clonotype: The likely explanation is a read error, given a far larger clone one base away. The CDR3 DNA sequence: TGTGCCAGCAGCGTAGAGGGTCAAGAGACCCAGTACTTC. It yields the protein CASSVEGQETQYF. The V call is TRBV7-2, the J call TRBJ2-5; possible D gene TRBD2, 5 bases. Germline values: CDR1 SGHTA, CDR2 FQGNSA. Trimming pared 5 bases from V and 2 bases from J, leaving 9 bases between. The CDR3 is 13 amino acids.

The chain recombines TRBV5-1 with TRBJ2-5; TRBD1 aligns across 7 bases. With V trimmed by 3 bases and J by 3 bases, 5 bases remained unmatched. CDR3 length: 14 residues. Germline-derived CDR1 and CDR2 are SGHRS and YFSETQ. CDR3 coding DNA: TGCGCCAGCAGCTCGGGACAGAGAGAAGAGACCCAGTACTTC. It encodes CASSSGQREETQYF.

This clonotype was observed many times. This sequence joins TRBV12-3 or TRBV12-4 and TRBJ2-1; D is perhaps TRBD2 (5 bases). CDR3 length equals 13 residues. V dropped 5 bases and J dropped 7 bases, with 12 bases sitting between them. This CDR3 reads CASSRRGGNEQFF. The CDR3 region has the DNA TGTGCCAGCAGTCGCCGTGGCGGGAATGAGCAGTTCTTC.

This clonotype was counted between two and nine times. The chain is built from TRBV29-1 and TRBJ2-7; maybe TRBD2 (5 bases). The CDR3 is 15 amino acids. Trimming shortened V by 4 bases and J by 0 bases, and 16 bases separated the two germline ends. CDR1 SQVTM and CDR2 ANQGSEA come from the germline V gene. CDR3 in DNA: TGCAGCGTTGTAGCTCCTCGGGGTTACTCCTACGAGCAGTACTTC. Translation: CSVVAPRGYSYEQYF.

This clonotype was counted a few times. The chain recombines TRBV25-1 with TRBJ2-7; the D is unclear. V lost 4 bases to trimming and J lost 3 bases, with 13 bases between them. The CDR3 consists of 14 residues. Germline CDR1 MGHDK, CDR2 SYGVNS. CDR3 protein: CASSAPASGYEQYF. In DNA, the CDR3 is TGTGCCAGCAGTGCGCCAGCGTCGGGCTACGAGCAGTACTTC.

V usage is TRBV20-1 and J usage is TRBJ2-7; D might be TRBD1 or TRBD2, each matching 5 bases. This CDR3 comprises 14 residues. Germline V gives CDR1 DFQATT, CDR2 SNEGSKA (reference sequence). Trimming took off 3 bases at V and 2 bases at J, with 14 bases between the two ends. CDR3 residues: CSASAGTDPYEQYF. CDR3 DNA sequence: TGCAGTGCTAGTGCCGGGACGGACCCCTACGAGCAGTACTTC.

This clonotype was detected a few times. This rearrangement joins TRBV12-3 or TRBV12-4 to TRBJ2-5; 8 nucleotides align to TRBD1. V was pared by 6 bases and J by 4 bases, with 10 bases of the junction left unmatched. This CDR3 comprises 15 residues. CDR3 sequence reads: CASRSRGRAPETQYF. In DNA form, the CDR3 reads TGTGCCAGCAGGAGCAGGGGGCGCGCCCCAGAGACCCAGTACTTC.